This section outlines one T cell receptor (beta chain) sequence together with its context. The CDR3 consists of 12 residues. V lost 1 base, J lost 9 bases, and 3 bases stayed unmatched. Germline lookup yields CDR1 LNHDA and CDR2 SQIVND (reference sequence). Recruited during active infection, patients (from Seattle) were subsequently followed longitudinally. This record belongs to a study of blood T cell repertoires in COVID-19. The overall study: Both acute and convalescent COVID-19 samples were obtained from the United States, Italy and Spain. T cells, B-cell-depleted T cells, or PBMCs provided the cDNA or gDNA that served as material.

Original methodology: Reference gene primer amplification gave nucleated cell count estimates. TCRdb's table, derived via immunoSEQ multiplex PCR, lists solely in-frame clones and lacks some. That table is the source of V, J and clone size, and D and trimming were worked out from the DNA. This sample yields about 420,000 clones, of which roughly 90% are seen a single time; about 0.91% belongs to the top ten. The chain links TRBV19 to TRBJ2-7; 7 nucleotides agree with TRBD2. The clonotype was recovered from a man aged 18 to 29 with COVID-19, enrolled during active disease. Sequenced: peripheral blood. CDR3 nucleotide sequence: TGTGCCAGTAGTATAGGGGAGGGATCGCAGTACTTC. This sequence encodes CASSIGEGSQYF.